Sequencing of this TCR beta chain was carried out in a study of shared clonotypes between healthy human individuals. V was pared by 0 bases and J by 5 bases, with 21 bases between. CDR1 SGDLS and CDR2 YYNGEE come from the germline V gene. This CDR3 is 18 amino acids long. Clones were sequenced by immunoSEQ multiplex PCR, and TCRdb holds only the in-frame ones, with some missing. The sample carries a few hundred thousand clones, 70% to 80% recorded once. Without sorting, samples used 75 million to 100 million PBMCs for genomic DNA. In this sample, this clone turned up a few times. This chain links TRBV9 with TRBJ2-1, with D possibly being TRBD2 (6 bases). The TCR originated in a woman aged 40 to 49 in good health. Some clones in this sample may be carry-over from other donors' samples. Source material: PBMCs. This chain's CDR3 is CASSVDAFGLARNNEQFF. The CDR3 DNA reads as TGTGCCAGCAGCGTAGACGCGTTTGGGCTAGCGCGAAACAATGAGCAGTTCTTC.